This T cell receptor (beta chain) was identified during a study of immune characterization of retroperitoneal liposarcoma. This CDR3 has 13 residues. V was shortened by 4 bases and J by 8 bases, with 14 bases between the two germline ends. Germline V gene data show CDR1 as SGHVS and CDR2 as FNYEAQ. A single record per CDR3 protein comes from TCRdb applying MiXCR to the PCR reads. The repertoire holds a few thousand distinct CDR3 sequences, with roughly 45% as singletons. The rearrangement uses TRBV7-6 and TRBJ1-2; no clear D gene. Sequenced input: tumor tissue. The clonotype originates from a male donor with retroperitoneal liposarcoma. The CDR3 is CASSSGRGGGYTF. CDR3 DNA sequence: TGTGCCAGCAGCTCCGGCCGCGGAGGAGGCTACACCTTC.